This TCR beta chain was observed in a study of CD8 T cells in ankylosing spondylitis. Preparation of TCR beta libraries was done by quantitative 5'-RACE with molecular barcodes. TCRdb processed the 5' RACE reads anew with MiXCR; each CDR3 protein has one entry. The data hold about 220,000 distinct CDR3 sequences, with about a sixth observed a single time. Points from the study as a whole: Relatively scarce in peripheral blood, disease-linked clones were CD8+. Ankylosing spondylitis blood appeared to carry a characteristic TCR beta motif of roughly eight highly homologous variants.

For this clonotype: Its specificity is unknown.

This receptor was identified in a male donor with ankylosing spondylitis. Sequencing was performed on blood, either unsorted or a sorted T cell fraction (not recorded which).

This CDR3 is CSARGSRRQGEPGELFF. In DNA, the CDR3 is TGCAGTGCTAGAGGCTCCCGTAGGCAGGGTGAGCCCGGGGAGCTGTTTTTT. The chain carries TRBV20-1 and TRBJ2-2; TRBD1 might be the D (5 bases). V lost 1 base and J 6 bases, leaving 21 bases between the germline ends. Germline V gives CDR1 DFQATT, CDR2 SNEGSKA (reference sequence). The CDR3 is 17 amino acids.